The 3 T cell receptor beta chains reported below all come from one sample, sequenced in a study of cytomegalovirus exposure and HLA in healthy donors. Primers: 60 Vbeta forward and 13 Jbeta reverse. Measured with immunoSEQ multiplex PCR; TCRdb has only the in-frame clones, and not every one. The sample has 110,000 to 150,000 clones; about 80% are singletons. Sequencing used PBMCs. The receptors stem from a male donor in good health and CMV-seropositive.

The chain recombines TRBV15 with TRBJ2-7, with D perhaps matching TRBD2 (7 bases). CDR1 and CDR2 (germline): LNHNV, YYDKDF (reference sequence). The CDR3 extends over 15 amino acids. Trimming removed 0 bases at V and 4 bases at J, with 13 bases between. CDR3 residues: CATSREGGGLYEQYF. CDR3 DNA: TGTGCCACCAGCAGAGAGGGCGGGGGCTTGTACGAGCAGTACTTC.

With regard to this clone: At one boundary the junction diverges from the germline segment, which might be a read error. The rearrangement uses TRBV7-9 and TRBJ2-7, with D possibly TRBD2 on 6 matching bases. The V gene's germline CDR1 is SEHNR and CDR2 FQNEAQ (reference sequence). The CDR3 runs to 12 residues. Written as DNA, the CDR3 is TGTTCCAGCAGCTCGGGAGTTTACGAGCAGTACTTC. The encoded protein is CSSSSGVYEQYF.

The V call is TRBV7-9, the J call TRBJ2-1, with 9 bases identical to TRBD2. J gave up 9 bases and V 2 bases, and 14 bases lay outside the gene matches. Germline CDR1 and CDR2: SEHNR and FQNEAQ (reference sequence). This CDR3 spans 17 amino acids. The CDR3 DNA is TGTGCCAGCAGCTTAATAGTTGGGCTAGCGGGGCGCGGTGAGCAGTTCTTC. It is translated as CASSLIVGLAGRGEQFF.